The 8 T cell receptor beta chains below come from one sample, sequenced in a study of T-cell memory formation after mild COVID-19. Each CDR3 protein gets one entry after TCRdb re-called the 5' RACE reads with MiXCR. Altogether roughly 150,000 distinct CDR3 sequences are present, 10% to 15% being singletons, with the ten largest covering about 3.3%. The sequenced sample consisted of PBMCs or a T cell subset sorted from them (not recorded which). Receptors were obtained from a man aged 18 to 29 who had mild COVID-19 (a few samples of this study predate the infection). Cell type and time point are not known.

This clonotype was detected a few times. The chain's CDR3 is CASSLPERGLSTQYF. The DNA for the CDR3 is TGTGCCAGCAGCTTACCAGAAAGAGGACTATCTACGCAGTATTTT. The gene calls are TRBV7-2 and TRBJ2-3; D perhaps matches TRBD2 (6 bases). Trimming removed 2 bases from V and 8 bases from J, with 17 bases in between. Germline values: CDR1 SGHTA, CDR2 FQGNSA. The CDR3 consists of 15 residues.

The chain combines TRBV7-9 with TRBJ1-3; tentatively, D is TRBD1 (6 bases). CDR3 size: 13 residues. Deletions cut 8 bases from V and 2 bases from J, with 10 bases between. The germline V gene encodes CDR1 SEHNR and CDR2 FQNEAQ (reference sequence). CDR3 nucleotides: TGTGCCAGCTTACAGGGAGCTGGAAACACCATATATTTT. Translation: CASLQGAGNTIYF.

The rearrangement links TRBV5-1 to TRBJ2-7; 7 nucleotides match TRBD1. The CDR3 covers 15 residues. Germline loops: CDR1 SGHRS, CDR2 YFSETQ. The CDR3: CASSLGGTVSYEQYV. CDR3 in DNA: TGCGCCAGTAGCTTGGGTGGGACAGTTTCCTACGAGCAGTACGTC.

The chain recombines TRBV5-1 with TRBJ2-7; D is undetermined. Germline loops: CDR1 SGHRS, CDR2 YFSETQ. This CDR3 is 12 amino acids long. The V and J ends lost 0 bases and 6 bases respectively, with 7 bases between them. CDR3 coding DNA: TGCGCCAGCAGCTTGGCCCTTGGCGAGCAGTACTTC. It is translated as CASSLALGEQYF.

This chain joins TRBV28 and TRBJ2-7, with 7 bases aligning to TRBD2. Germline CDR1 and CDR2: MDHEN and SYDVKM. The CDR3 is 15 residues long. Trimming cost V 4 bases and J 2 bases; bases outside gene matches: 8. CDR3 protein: CASSSTGGLTYEQYF. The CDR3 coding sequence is TGTGCCAGCAGTTCCACGGGGGGTCTAACCTACGAGCAGTACTTC.

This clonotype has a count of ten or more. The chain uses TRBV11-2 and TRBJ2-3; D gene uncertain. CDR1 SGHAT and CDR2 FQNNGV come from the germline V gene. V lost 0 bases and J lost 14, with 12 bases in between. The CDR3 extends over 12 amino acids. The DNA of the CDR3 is TGTGCCAGCAGCTTAGATCCGGCTAGGAGGTATTTT. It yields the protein CASSLDPARRYF.

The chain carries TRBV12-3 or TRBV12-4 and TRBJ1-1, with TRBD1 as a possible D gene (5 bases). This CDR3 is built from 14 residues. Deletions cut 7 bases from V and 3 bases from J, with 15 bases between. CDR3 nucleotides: TGTGCCAGCACTTTGAGGTCAGGGCACACTGAAGCTTTCTTT. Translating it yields CASTLRSGHTEAFF.

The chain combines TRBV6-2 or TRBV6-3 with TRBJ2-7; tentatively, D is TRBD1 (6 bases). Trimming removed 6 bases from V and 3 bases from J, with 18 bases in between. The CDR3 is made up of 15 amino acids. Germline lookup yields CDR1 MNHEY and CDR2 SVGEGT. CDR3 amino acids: CASRTPRQGYYEQYV. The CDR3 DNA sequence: TGTGCCAGCAGGACTCCCCGTCAGGGGTACTACGAGCAGTACGTC.